The sequence of this TCR beta chain was determined in a study of PD-1 blockade in classical Hodgkin lymphoma. Study-wide context: On a schedule of every 2 weeks, patients received nivolumab 3 mg/kg intravenously. Whole-study findings and limits: A reduction in baseline TCR diversity was reportedly seen in newly diagnosed patients relative to healthy donors. Exclusion was the outcome for patients who began nivolumab under 1 year after ASCT.

The data were produced by immunoSEQ multiplex PCR, yet TCRdb's version contains in-frame clones alone and is incomplete. Of tens of thousands of clones listed, 70% to 90% are singletons. This CDR3 contains 15 residues. Germline CDR1 SGHRS, CDR2 YFSETQ. Trimming removed 6 bases at V and 4 bases at J, with 19 bases between. Time point denoted: cycle 4 day 1 (C4D1), after more than five weeks of nivolumab. Autologous stem cell transplantation was followed by relapse in every patient, and brentuximab vedotin exposure varied. In regard to this clone: Its antigen remains unidentified.

This TCR was sampled from a human donor with classical Hodgkin lymphoma. Sequenced here: peripheral blood mononuclear cells (PBMCs), sampled before the fourth cycle of nivolumab. V and J are TRBV5-1 and TRBJ1-2; D remains unclear. CDR3 protein: CASTPVPAVVYGYTF. DNA for the CDR3: TGCGCCAGCACCCCCGTTCCGGCCGTGGTCTATGGCTACACCTTC.